This T cell receptor beta chain stems from a study of OX40 agonist ivuxolimab in advanced cancers. The germline gives CDR1 SQVTM, CDR2 ANQGSEA. The CDR3 covers 16 residues. Unmatched junction bases numbered 4, after V lost 1 base and J lost 0 bases. Produced via immunoSEQ multiplex PCR; TCRdb's table is partial and in-frame only. Of 100,000 to 120,000 clones in the sample, 75% to 95% are singletons; the top ten hold around 0.7%. The chain employs TRBV29-1 and TRBJ2-1; 9 positions agree with TRBD2. This material consisted of CD4+ or CD8+ T cells sorted from blood, taken in a trial of the OX40 agonist ivuxolimab. The clonotype comes from an adult with an advanced solid tumor such as melanoma, head and neck, liver or kidney cancer. In DNA, the CDR3 is TGCAGCGTTGAAGTAGCGGGAGTGGGCTCCTACAATGAGCAGTTCTTC. It is translated as CSVEVAGVGSYNEQFF.